This T cell receptor (beta chain) was identified in a study of spatial heterogeneity in lung cancer. In the study overall: A consistent excess of beta-chain over alpha-chain sequences was detected.

The study tagged each TCR cDNA molecule with a unique molecular identifier. TCRdb re-analysed the 5' RACE reads in MiXCR, keeping a single row per CDR3 protein. The sample has approximately 52,000 distinct CDR3 sequences, about 7% seen once. The germline V gene has CDR1 LGHDT and CDR2 YNNKEL (reference sequence). The CDR3 loop spans 14 amino acids. Study results and caveats: Relative to follow-up, resection was when ubiquitous expanded tumor TCRs appeared more in blood.

For this clonotype: Its antigen is still unknown. A much larger clone lies a single base off, so this may be a read error.

Time point denoted: sample taken at primary tumor resection. Material for sequencing was whole RNA from tumor, nontumor lung or frozen PBMC, left unsorted. The sample here was PBMCs, taken at surgery. This receptor was obtained from a female donor with early-stage non-small cell lung cancer. The chain links TRBV3-1 to TRBJ2-4; 10 bases agree with TRBD2. CDR3 loop: CASSRSGGKNIRYF. Written as DNA, the CDR3 is TGTGCCAGCAGCCGTAGCGGGGGGAAAAACATTCGGTACTTC.